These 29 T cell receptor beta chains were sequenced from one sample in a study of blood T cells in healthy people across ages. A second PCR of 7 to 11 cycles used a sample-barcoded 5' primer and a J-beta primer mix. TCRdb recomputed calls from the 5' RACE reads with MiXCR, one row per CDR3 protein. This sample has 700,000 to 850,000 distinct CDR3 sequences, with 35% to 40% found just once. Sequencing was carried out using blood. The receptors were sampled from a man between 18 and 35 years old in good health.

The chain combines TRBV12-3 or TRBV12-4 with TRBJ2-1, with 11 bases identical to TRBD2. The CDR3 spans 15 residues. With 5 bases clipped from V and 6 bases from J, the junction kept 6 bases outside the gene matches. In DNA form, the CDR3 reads TGTGCCAGCAGTCTTCTAGCGGGGGGCGCCAATGAGCAGTTCTTC. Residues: CASSLLAGGANEQFF.

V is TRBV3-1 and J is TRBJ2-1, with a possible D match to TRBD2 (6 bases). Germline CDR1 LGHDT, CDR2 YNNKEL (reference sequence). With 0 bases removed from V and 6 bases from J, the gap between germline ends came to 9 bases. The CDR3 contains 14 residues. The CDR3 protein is CASSQDFSGNEQFF. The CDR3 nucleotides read TGTGCCAGCAGCCAAGATTTTAGCGGCAATGAGCAGTTCTTC.

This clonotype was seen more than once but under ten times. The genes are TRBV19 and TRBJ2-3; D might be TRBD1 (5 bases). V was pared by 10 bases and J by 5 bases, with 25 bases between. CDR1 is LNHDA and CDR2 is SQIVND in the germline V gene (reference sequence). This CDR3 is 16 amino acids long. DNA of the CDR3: TGTGCCACCCGGTCCCTCAGAAGGGGTTGGGGAGATACGCAGTATTTT. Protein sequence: CATRSLRRGWGDTQYF.

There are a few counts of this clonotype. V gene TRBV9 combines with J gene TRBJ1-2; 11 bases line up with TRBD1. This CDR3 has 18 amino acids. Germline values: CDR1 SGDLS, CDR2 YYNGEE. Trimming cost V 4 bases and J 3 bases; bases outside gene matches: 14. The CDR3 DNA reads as TGTGCCAGCAGCACTACCCGGGACAGGGGGTTGTTAGACTATGGCTACACCTTC. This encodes CASSTTRDRGLLDYGYTF.

The CDR3 DNA reads as TGTGCCAGCAGCTTAGTTTCGGTTGAAGCTTTCTTT. It yields the protein CASSLVSVEAFF. The gene calls are TRBV7-9 and TRBJ1-1, with D unclear. The germline V and J ends were trimmed by 1 base and 7 bases, with 7 bases remaining between them. Germline loops: CDR1 SEHNR, CDR2 FQNEAQ (reference sequence). This CDR3 contains 12 residues.

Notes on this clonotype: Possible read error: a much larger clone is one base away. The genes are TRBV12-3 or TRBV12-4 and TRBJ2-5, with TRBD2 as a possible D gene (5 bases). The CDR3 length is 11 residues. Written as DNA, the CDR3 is TGTACCAGCAGTTTAAGTGGGGAGCAGTACTTC. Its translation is CTSSLSGEQYF.

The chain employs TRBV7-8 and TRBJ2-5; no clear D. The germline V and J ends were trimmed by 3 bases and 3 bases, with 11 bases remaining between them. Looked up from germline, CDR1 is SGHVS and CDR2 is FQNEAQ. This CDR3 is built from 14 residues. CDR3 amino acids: CASSLYEQKETQYF. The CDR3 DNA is TGTGCCAGCAGCTTGTACGAGCAGAAAGAGACCCAGTACTTC.

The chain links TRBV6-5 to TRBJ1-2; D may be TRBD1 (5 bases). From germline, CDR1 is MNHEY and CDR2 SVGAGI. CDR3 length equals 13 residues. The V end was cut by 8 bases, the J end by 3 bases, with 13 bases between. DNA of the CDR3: TGTGCCAGCCCGCGGGCGGGGGACTATGGCTACACCTTC. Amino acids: CASPRAGDYGYTF.

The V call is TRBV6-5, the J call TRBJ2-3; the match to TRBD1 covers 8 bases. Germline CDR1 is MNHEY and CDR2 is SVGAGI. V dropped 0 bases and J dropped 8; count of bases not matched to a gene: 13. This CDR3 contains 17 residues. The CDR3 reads CASSYSYWTGTTGTQYF. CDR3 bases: TGTGCCAGCAGTTACTCATATTGGACAGGGACGACTGGTACGCAGTATTTT.

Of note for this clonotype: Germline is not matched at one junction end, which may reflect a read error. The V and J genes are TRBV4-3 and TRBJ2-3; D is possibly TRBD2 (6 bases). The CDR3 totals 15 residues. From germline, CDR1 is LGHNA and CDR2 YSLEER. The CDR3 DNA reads TGCGCCAGCAGCCAAGATAGAGATACGGGAGATACGCGGTATTTT. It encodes CASSQDRDTGDTRYF.

The CDR3 region is CSARGPTGAASEAFF. As DNA, the CDR3 is TGCAGTGCTAGAGGTCCAACAGGGGCCGCGTCAGAAGCTTTCTTT. The chain employs TRBV20-1 and TRBJ1-1, with 7 bases fitting TRBD1. Looked up from germline, CDR1 is DFQATT and CDR2 is SNEGSKA (reference sequence). The junction had 13 bases not matched to a gene; V was cut back by 1 base and J by 8 bases. The CDR3 totals 15 residues.

The CDR3: CASSLGEAGEQFF. Here the CDR3 DNA reads TGTGCCAGCAGCCTGGGGGAGGCGGGTGAGCAGTTCTTC. The chain couples TRBV7-2 to TRBJ2-1, with D maybe TRBD2 (6 bases). The germline V and J ends were trimmed by 5 bases and 9 bases, with 14 bases remaining between them. Germline CDR1 reads SGHTA; CDR2 reads FQGNSA. The CDR3 loop spans 13 amino acids.

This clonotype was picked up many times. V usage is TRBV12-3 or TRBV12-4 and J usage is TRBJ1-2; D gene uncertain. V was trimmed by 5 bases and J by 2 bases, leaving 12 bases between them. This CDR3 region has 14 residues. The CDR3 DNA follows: TGTGCCAGCAGTCACCGAGCGGAGAACTATGGCTACACCTTC. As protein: CASSHRAENYGYTF.

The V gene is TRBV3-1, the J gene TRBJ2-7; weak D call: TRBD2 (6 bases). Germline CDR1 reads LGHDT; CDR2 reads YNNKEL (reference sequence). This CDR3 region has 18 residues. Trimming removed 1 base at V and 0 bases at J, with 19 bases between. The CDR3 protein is CASSQGRGALAVSYEQYF. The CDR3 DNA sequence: TGTGCCAGCAGCCAAGGGAGGGGCGCGCTAGCAGTCTCCTACGAGCAGTACTTC.

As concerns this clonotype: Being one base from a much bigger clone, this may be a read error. The CDR3 coding sequence is TGCGCCAGCAGCCAGGGGGACAGCGATCAGCCCCAGCATTTT. It is translated as CASSQGDSDQPQHF. The chain employs TRBV4-1 and TRBJ1-5; the match to TRBD1 covers 7 bases. J was trimmed by 5 bases and V by 3 bases; bases with no gene match: 4. The CDR3 has 14 amino acids. The germline gives CDR1 MGHRA, CDR2 YSYEKL.

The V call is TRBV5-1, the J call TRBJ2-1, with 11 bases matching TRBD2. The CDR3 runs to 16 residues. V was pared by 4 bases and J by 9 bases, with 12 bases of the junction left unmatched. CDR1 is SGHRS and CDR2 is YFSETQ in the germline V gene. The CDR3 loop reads CASSVAPSGGRGEQFF. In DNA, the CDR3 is TGCGCCAGCAGCGTGGCCCCTAGCGGGGGGCGGGGTGAGCAGTTCTTC.

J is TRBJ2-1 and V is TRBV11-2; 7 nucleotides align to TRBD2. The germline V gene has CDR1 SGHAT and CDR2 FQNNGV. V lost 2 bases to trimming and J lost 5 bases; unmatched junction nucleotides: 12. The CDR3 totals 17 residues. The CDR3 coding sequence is TGTGCCAGCAGCTTACTTCCCCTAGCGGCTCGCGACAATGAGCAGTTCTTC. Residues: CASSLLPLAARDNEQFF.

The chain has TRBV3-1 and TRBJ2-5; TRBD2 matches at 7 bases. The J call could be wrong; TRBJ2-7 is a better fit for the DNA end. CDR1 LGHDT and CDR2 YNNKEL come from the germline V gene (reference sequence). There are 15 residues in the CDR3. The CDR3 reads CASSPFSGRAYEQYF. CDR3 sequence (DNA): TGTGCCAGCAGCCCGTTTAGCGGGCGCGCCTACGAGCAGTACTTC.

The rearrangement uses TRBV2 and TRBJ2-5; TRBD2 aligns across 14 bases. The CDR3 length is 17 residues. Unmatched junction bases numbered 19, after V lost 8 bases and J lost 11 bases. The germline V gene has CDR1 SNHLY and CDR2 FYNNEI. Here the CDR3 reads CASGGLAGDFGYNEQYF. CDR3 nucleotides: TGTGCCAGCGGGGGACTAGCGGGGGATTTTGGGTACAATGAGCAGTACTTC.

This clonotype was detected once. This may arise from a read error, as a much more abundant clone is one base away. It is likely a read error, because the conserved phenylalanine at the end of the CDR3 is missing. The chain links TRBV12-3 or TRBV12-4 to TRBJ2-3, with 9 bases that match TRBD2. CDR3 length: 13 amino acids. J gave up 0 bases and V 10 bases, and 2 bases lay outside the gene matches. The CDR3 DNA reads TGTGCCACTCTAGCGGGGAGCACAGATACGCAGTATTCT. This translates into CATLAGSTDTQYS.

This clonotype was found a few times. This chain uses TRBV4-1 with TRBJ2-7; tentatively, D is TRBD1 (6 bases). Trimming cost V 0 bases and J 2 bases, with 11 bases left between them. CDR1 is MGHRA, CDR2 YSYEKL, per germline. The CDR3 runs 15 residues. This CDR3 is CASSQDPNRAYEQYF. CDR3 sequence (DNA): TGCGCCAGCAGCCAAGATCCCAACAGGGCCTACGAGCAGTACTTC.

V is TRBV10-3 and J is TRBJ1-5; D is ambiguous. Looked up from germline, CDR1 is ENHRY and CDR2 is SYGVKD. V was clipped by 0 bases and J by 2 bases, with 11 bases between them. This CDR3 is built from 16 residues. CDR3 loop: CAISESGARGNQPQHF. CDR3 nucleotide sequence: TGTGCCATCAGTGAGTCGGGAGCACGGGGCAATCAGCCCCAGCATTTT.

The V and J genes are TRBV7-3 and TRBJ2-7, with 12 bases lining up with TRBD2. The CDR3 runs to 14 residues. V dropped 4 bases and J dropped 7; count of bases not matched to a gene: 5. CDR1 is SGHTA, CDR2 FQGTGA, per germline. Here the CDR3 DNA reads TGTGCCAGCAGCTCACTAGCGGGGGGTGGTGAGCAGTACTTC. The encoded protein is CASSSLAGGGEQYF. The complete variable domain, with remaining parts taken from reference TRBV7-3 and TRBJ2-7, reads GAGVSQTPSNKVTEKGKYVELRCDPISGHTALYWYRQSLGQGPEFLIYFQGTGAADDSGLPNDRFFAVRPEGSVSTLKIQRTERGDSAVYLCASSSLAGGGEQYFGPGTRLTVT.

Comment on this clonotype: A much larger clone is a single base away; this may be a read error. For the CDR3, the DNA is TGTGCCAGCAGCTTAGCGGCTCGGTGGAGGACTACACCAGATACGCAGTATTTT. Its protein is CASSLAARWRTTPDTQYF. The rearrangement joins TRBV7-2 to TRBJ2-3, with D possibly matching TRBD2 (6 bases). This CDR3 contains 18 residues. Germline V gene data show CDR1 as SGHTA and CDR2 as FQGNSA. The V end lost 0 bases, the J end lost 4 bases, and 20 bases lay between the germline ends.

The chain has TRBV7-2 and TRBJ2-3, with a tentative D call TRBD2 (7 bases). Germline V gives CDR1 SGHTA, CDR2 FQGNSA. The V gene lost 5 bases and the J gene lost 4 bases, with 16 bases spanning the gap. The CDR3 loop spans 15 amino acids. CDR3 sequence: CASSRPGGQADTQYF. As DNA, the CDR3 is TGTGCCAGCAGCCGACCGGGGGGCCAAGCAGATACGCAGTATTTT.

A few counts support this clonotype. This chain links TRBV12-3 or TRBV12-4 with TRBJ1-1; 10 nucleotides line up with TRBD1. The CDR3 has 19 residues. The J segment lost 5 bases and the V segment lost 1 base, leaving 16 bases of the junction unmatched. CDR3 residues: CASSLDGSRRGQGKTEAFF. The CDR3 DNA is TGTGCCAGCAGTTTAGACGGAAGCAGAAGGGGACAGGGGAAAACTGAAGCTTTCTTT.

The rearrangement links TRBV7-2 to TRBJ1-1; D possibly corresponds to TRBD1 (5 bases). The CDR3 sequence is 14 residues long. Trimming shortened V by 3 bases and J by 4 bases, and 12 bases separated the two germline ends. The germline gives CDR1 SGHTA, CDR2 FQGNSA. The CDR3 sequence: CASSFYQGLTEAFF. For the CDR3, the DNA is TGTGCCAGCAGCTTTTACCAGGGTCTCACTGAAGCTTTCTTT.

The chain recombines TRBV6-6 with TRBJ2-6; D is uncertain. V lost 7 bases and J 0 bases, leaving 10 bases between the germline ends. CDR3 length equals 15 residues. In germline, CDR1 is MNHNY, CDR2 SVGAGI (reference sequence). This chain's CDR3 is CASKTANSGANVLTF. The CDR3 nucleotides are TGTGCCAGCAAGACCGCTAACTCTGGGGCCAACGTCCTGACTTTC.

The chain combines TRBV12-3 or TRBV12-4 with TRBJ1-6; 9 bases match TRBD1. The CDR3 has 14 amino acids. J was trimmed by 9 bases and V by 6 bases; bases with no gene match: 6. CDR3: CASRGTGSGSPLHF. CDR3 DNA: TGTGCCAGCAGAGGGACAGGGTCGGGTTCACCCCTCCACTTT.